The 30 T cell receptor beta chains given below trace back to one sample, sequenced in a study of cytomegalovirus exposure and HLA in healthy donors. The PCR had 60 Vbeta and 13 Jbeta primers. Profiled with immunoSEQ multiplex PCR; TCRdb holds only in-frame clones, not every one. The sample includes some 150,000 clones, around 80% of them seen just once. Material: PBMCs. The origin of the receptors is a man aged 25 to 40 in good health and CMV-seropositive.

The chain combines TRBV6-4 with TRBJ2-7; 7 bases fit TRBD2. CDR1 is MRHNA, CDR2 SNTAGT, per germline. The CDR3 extends over 15 amino acids. V shed 7 bases, J shed 3 bases, and the junction held 12 bases outside the gene matches. The CDR3 spells CASTGAGPPRYEQYF. The CDR3 DNA reads TGTGCCAGCACCGGAGCGGGACCCCCTCGCTACGAGCAGTACTTC.

This clone was picked up one time. V and J are TRBV27 and TRBJ2-1, with TRBD2 matching over 7 bases. The junction had 4 bases not matched to a gene; V was cut back by 3 bases and J by 5 bases. CDR3 length: 14 residues. Germline V gene sequence: CDR1 MNHEY, CDR2 SMNVEV (reference sequence). The CDR3 DNA is TGTGCCAGCAGTTTCGGGACTATAGACAATGAGCAGTTCTTC. Protein product: CASSFGTIDNEQFF.

V usage is TRBV29-1 and J usage is TRBJ2-7; tentative D call: TRBD1 (5 bases). The germline V gene encodes CDR1 SQVTM and CDR2 ANQGSEA. This CDR3 contains 13 residues. Trimming took 3 bases from V and 1 from J, leaving 10 bases between them. CDR3 nucleotide sequence: TGCAGCGTTGACGGAACAGGTTCCTACGAGCAGTACTTC. It codes for CSVDGTGSYEQYF.

The V and J genes are TRBV7-2 and TRBJ1-3; no definite D call. The CDR3 contains 17 residues. Per the germline V gene, CDR1 is SGHTA and CDR2 is FQGNSA. V gave up 2 bases and J gave up 3 bases, with 17 bases separating them. The CDR3 region has the DNA TGTGCCAGCAGCTTATCTGAGGGTCGGGGTCTTGGAAACACCATATATTTT. Protein: CASSLSEGRGLGNTIYF.

On this clone: The same CDR3 also results from other DNA sequences found in this sample. This chain connects TRBV7-7 to TRBJ2-1, with D maybe TRBD1 (6 bases). CDR1 is SSHAT, CDR2 FNYEAQ, per germline (reference sequence). This CDR3 has 15 residues. The V end was cut by 5 bases, the J end by 1 base, with 12 bases between. The CDR3 DNA sequence: TGTGCCAGCAGCCCGACAGGAGGATCCTACAATGAGCAGTTCTTC. Its translation: CASSPTGGSYNEQFF.

The rearrangement joins TRBV27 to TRBJ2-5; TRBD1 aligns across 7 bases. With V trimmed by 4 bases and J by 2 bases, 4 bases remained unmatched. The CDR3 runs to 14 residues. CDR1 is MNHEY and CDR2 is SMNVEV in the germline V gene (reference sequence). This CDR3 is CASSSWDRQETQYF. The CDR3 DNA follows: TGTGCCAGCAGTTCCTGGGACAGACAAGAGACCCAGTACTTC.

This chain joins TRBV7-9 and TRBJ1-1; 7 bases fit TRBD1. Germline assignment: CDR1 SEHNR and CDR2 FQNEAQ (reference sequence). Trimming at V came to 5 bases and at J to 9 bases, leaving 6 bases not matched to a gene. The CDR3 is 12 residues long. The CDR3 protein is CASSASGQKAFF. In DNA, the CDR3 is TGTGCCAGCAGCGCCTCGGGACAGAAAGCTTTCTTT.

This chain connects TRBV13 to TRBJ2-3; possible D gene TRBD2, 6 bases. Germline loops: CDR1 PRHDT, CDR2 FYEKMQ (reference sequence). This CDR3 region has 15 residues. The ends were cut back, 3 bases at V and 0 bases at J, with 10 bases in the middle. The chain's CDR3 is CASSFRGISTDTQYF. Written as DNA, the CDR3 is TGTGCCAGCAGCTTTCGGGGGATCAGCACAGATACGCAGTATTTT.

This clone was recorded once. V usage is TRBV11-2 and J usage is TRBJ2-4, with 14 bases that match TRBD2. The V and J ends lost 4 bases and 2 bases, in that order; junction bases with no gene match: 4. CDR3 length: 17 amino acids. Germline V lookup: CDR1 SGHAT, CDR2 FQNNGV. CDR3 sequence (DNA): TGTGCCAGCAGCTCCAGGACTAGCGGGGGGTCCAAAAACATTCAGTACTTC. It is translated as CASSSRTSGGSKNIQYF. Looking up the rest from reference TRBV11-2 and TRBJ2-4 gives the full variable domain: EAGVAQSPRYKIIEKRQSVAFWCNPISGHATLYWYQQILGQGPKLLIQFQNNGVVDDSQLPKDRFSAERLKGVDSTLKIQPAKLEDSAVYLCASSSRTSGGSKNIQYFGAGTRLSVL.

The V call is TRBV6-5, the J call TRBJ2-4, with D possibly being TRBD1 (6 bases). Germline V CDR1 and CDR2: MNHEY, SVGAGI. The CDR3 consists of 14 residues. Trimming cost V 2 bases and J 3 bases, with 8 bases left between them. CDR3 coding DNA: TGTGCCAGCAGTTACGGGGGCGTCAAAAACATTCAGTACTTC. Residues: CASSYGGVKNIQYF.

A few counts support this clone. The chain combines TRBV25-1 with TRBJ2-5, with D perhaps matching TRBD2 (6 bases). The germline CDR1 and CDR2 sequences are MGHDK and SYGVNS. The CDR3 consists of 14 residues. V lost 6 bases and J lost 5, with 16 bases in between. This CDR3 is CASSSKEGGETQYF. Written as DNA, the CDR3 is TGTGCCAGCAGCTCAAAGGAGGGAGGCGAGACCCAGTACTTC.

This clone was seen only a few times. J is TRBJ2-1 and V is TRBV7-2, with D perhaps matching TRBD2 (5 bases). The V end lost 4 bases, the J end lost 4 bases, and 11 bases lay between the germline ends. The CDR3 spans 14 residues. CDR1 is SGHTA, CDR2 FQGNSA, per germline. The CDR3 DNA follows: TGTGCCAGCAGCTCTAAGACGGGGTACAATGAGCAGTTCTTC. It specifies CASSSKTGYNEQFF.

The chain links TRBV4-3 to TRBJ2-3, with 9 bases fitting TRBD1. The CDR3 length is 15 residues. CDR1 is LGHNA and CDR2 is YSLEER in the germline V gene. With 3 bases clipped from V and 5 bases from J, the junction kept 6 bases outside the gene matches. The chain's CDR3 is CASSHSGQGVDTQYF. CDR3 in DNA: TGCGCCAGCAGCCATTCGGGACAGGGAGTAGATACGCAGTATTTT.

This rearrangement joins TRBV6-1 to TRBJ1-4; TRBD1 matches at 7 bases. V lost 4 bases, J lost 8 bases, and 4 bases stayed unmatched. Germline V lookup: CDR1 MNHNS, CDR2 SASEGT. This CDR3 spans 13 amino acids. In nucleotides, the CDR3 is TGTGCCAGCAGTGCCACGGACAGGGAAAAACTGTTTTTT. It specifies CASSATDREKLFF.

The gene calls are TRBV6-1 and TRBJ1-2; the D gene is possibly TRBD1 (5 bases). Germline V CDR1 and CDR2: MNHNS, SASEGT. Trimming removed 7 bases at V and 4 bases at J, with 10 bases between. This CDR3 has 12 residues. CDR3 in DNA: TGTGCCAGCAACCCAGGGCCCTATGGCTACACCTTC. Translating gives CASNPGPYGYTF.

This clone appeared a few times. The V gene is TRBV10-2, the J gene TRBJ1-1, with D possibly matching TRBD1 (5 bases). Deletions cut 0 bases from V and 3 bases from J, with 11 bases between. The length of the CDR3 is 15 residues. In germline, CDR1 is WSHSY, CDR2 SAAADI. CDR3 bases: TGCGCCAGCAGTGAGTCGTGGGGGGGATACACTGAAGCTTTCTTT. Amino acid sequence: CASSESWGGYTEAFF.

The chain uses TRBV10-1 and TRBJ2-1; 10 bases fit TRBD1. V gave up 3 bases and J gave up 11 bases; unmatched junction bases: 16. This CDR3 is 17 amino acids long. Germline lookup yields CDR1 WNHNN and CDR2 SYGVQD (reference sequence). DNA for the CDR3: TGCGCCAGCAGTGAATTCGCCGAAGGACAGACAGGGGGCAAGCAGTTCTTC. Translated, it gives CASSEFAEGQTGGKQFF.

The chain links TRBV27 to TRBJ2-7, with 15 bases identical to TRBD2. The CDR3 extends over 15 amino acids. J gave up 6 bases and V 4 bases, and 4 bases lay outside the gene matches. Germline V lookup: CDR1 MNHEY, CDR2 SMNVEV (reference sequence). CDR3 in DNA: TGTGCCAGCAGTTCGCGGACTAGCGGGGGGGGCGAGCAGTACTTC. Its protein product is CASSSRTSGGGEQYF.

The rearrangement uses TRBV2 and TRBJ2-1, with D hard to call. Germline lookup yields CDR1 SNHLY and CDR2 FYNNEI. The CDR3 length is 10 residues. Trimming stripped 3 bases from V and 15 bases from J, with 9 bases between. DNA of the CDR3: TGTGCCAGCAGTGACTACCTTCCGTTCTTC. Translation: CASSDYLPFF.

This rearrangement joins TRBV10-2 to TRBJ2-1; 12 nucleotides line up with TRBD2. The CDR3 is 18 residues long. J gave up 0 bases and V 2 bases, and 5 bases lay outside the gene matches. Germline CDR1 WSHSY, CDR2 SAAADI. The CDR3 is CASSETSGGRSSYNEQFF. CDR3 coding DNA: TGCGCCAGCAGTGAGACTAGCGGGGGGCGGAGCTCCTACAATGAGCAGTTCTTC.

This chain uses TRBV28 with TRBJ2-1; 9 nucleotides line up with TRBD1. Germline V gives CDR1 MDHEN, CDR2 SYDVKM. J gave up 3 bases and V 6 bases, and 12 bases lay outside the gene matches. The CDR3 consists of 17 residues. CDR3 region: CASRLDSGTGNYNEQFF. The CDR3, as DNA: TGTGCCAGCAGGCTCGACTCCGGGACAGGGAACTACAATGAGCAGTTCTTC.

The J gene is TRBJ2-2, the V gene TRBV27, with TRBD2 matching 7 bases. The CDR3 length is 15 residues. Germline CDR1 is MNHEY and CDR2 is SMNVEV (reference sequence). With 3 bases clipped from V and 6 bases from J, the junction kept 7 bases outside the gene matches. The CDR3 nucleotides are TGTGCCAGCAGTTTTGGTGGGGGAGGGCCCGGGGAGCTGTTTTTT. Translating it yields CASSFGGGGPGELFF.

This chain joins TRBV19 and TRBJ2-1; TRBD2 agrees at 16 bases. V was pared by 3 bases and J by 2 bases, with 4 bases of the junction left unmatched. In germline, CDR1 is LNHDA, CDR2 SQIVND (reference sequence). The CDR3 runs 18 residues. The CDR3 is CASSIGTSGRAPYNEQFF. CDR3 nucleotide sequence: TGTGCCAGTAGTATCGGGACTAGCGGGAGGGCCCCCTACAATGAGCAGTTCTTC.

This clone came up once. The chain combines TRBV19 with TRBJ2-7; 9 nucleotides match TRBD1. The CDR3 totals 13 residues. The J segment lost 3 bases and the V segment lost 9 bases, leaving 6 bases of the junction unmatched. CDR1 is LNHDA and CDR2 is SQIVND in the germline V gene (reference sequence). The chain's CDR3 is CARLRQGDYEQYF. In DNA, the CDR3 is TGTGCCAGACTACGACAGGGGGACTACGAGCAGTACTTC.

The chain is built from TRBV5-1 and TRBJ2-2, with 10 bases identical to TRBD2. J was trimmed by 6 bases and V by 2 bases; bases with no gene match: 4. The CDR3 has 15 residues. CDR1 is SGHRS and CDR2 is YFSETQ in the germline V gene. CDR3 in DNA: TGCGCCAGCAGCTTCACTAGCGGGGTATCCGGGGAGCTGTTTTTT. Residues: CASSFTSGVSGELFF.

This sequence joins TRBV30 and TRBJ1-1; D is undetermined. Per the germline V gene, CDR1 is GTSNPN and CDR2 is SVGIG (reference sequence). The CDR3 has 10 residues. Deletions cut 5 bases from V and 11 bases from J, with 12 bases between. Here the CDR3 DNA reads TGTGCCTGGGGAGGACCCATGGCTTTCTTT. It specifies CAWGGPMAFF.

V is TRBV7-9 and J is TRBJ1-4; D unclear. Germline CDR1 and CDR2: SEHNR and FQNEAQ (reference sequence). V was pared by 1 base and J by 0 bases, with 6 bases between. The CDR3 runs to 15 residues. The CDR3 coding sequence is TGTGCCAGCAGCTTAGATACTGCAACTAATGAAAAACTGTTTTTT. Encoded protein: CASSLDTATNEKLFF.

The CDR3 DNA follows: TGCAGCGTTGAGGCGGCATCCTATGGCTACACCTTC. Encoded protein: CSVEAASYGYTF. The chain joins TRBV29-1 to TRBJ1-2; D unclear. V was cut by 3 bases and J by 4 bases, with 9 bases left in between. CDR3 size: 12 residues. CDR1 and CDR2 (germline): SQVTM, ANQGSEA.

The rearrangement links TRBV5-4 to TRBJ2-2; 12 bases align to TRBD2. Germline V gene data show CDR1 as SGHNT and CDR2 as YYREEE (reference sequence). The V segment lost 0 bases and the J segment 6 bases; nucleotides outside the gene matches: 6. The CDR3 consists of 17 residues. CDR3 DNA sequence: TGTGCCAGCAGCTTGGCCATGCCTAGCGGGGGGGCCGGGGAGCTGTTTTTT. It codes for CASSLAMPSGGAGELFF.

J is TRBJ2-1 and V is TRBV10-1, with D unclear. The V gene lost 8 bases and the J gene lost 10 bases, with 12 bases spanning the gap. The length of the CDR3 is 11 residues. CDR1 and CDR2 from the germline V gene are WNHNN and SYGVQD (reference sequence). The CDR3 region is CASSDGREQFF. CDR3 nucleotides: TGCGCCAGCTCCGACGGCAGGGAGCAGTTCTTC.